This entry lists 9 T cell receptor beta chains sequenced from one sample in a study of cytomegalovirus exposure and HLA in healthy donors. Assay used: immunoSEQ multiplex PCR; TCRdb lists only in-frame clones, some missing. The table has 200,000 to 250,000 clones, over 80% seen once. The specimen sequenced was PBMCs. The source is a woman younger than 45 in good health and CMV-seropositive.

The chain is built from TRBV5-1 and TRBJ2-3; 12 bases line up with TRBD2. This CDR3 has 18 amino acids. Unmatched junction bases numbered 11, after V lost 1 base and J lost 5 bases. CDR1 and CDR2 (germline): SGHRS, YFSETQ. The CDR3 here is CASSLLITETSGRDTQYF. As DNA, the CDR3 is TGCGCCAGCAGCTTGCTCATAACCGAGACTAGCGGGAGAGATACGCAGTATTTT.

Points on this clone: The junction does not match germline at one end; this may be a read error. The chain couples TRBV30 to TRBJ2-1; D not certain. The CDR3 runs to 14 residues. The V gene's germline CDR1 is GTSNPN and CDR2 SVGIG (reference sequence). CDR3 amino acids: CARAGPDSYNEQFF. The CDR3 nucleotides read TGCGCTCGGGCTGGGCCCGACTCCTACAATGAGCAGTTCTTC. Full variable domain (remainder filled in from reference TRBV30 and TRBJ2-1): SQTIHQWPATLVQPVGSPLSLECTVEGTSNPNLYWYRQAAGRGLQLLFYSVGIGQISSEVPQNLSASRPQDRQFILSSKKLLLSDSGFYLCARAGPDSYNEQFFGPGTRLTVL.

V usage is TRBV11-2 and J usage is TRBJ1-4; unclear D gene. There are 11 residues in the CDR3. CDR1 and CDR2 from the germline V gene are SGHAT and FQNNGV. V was shortened by 3 bases and J by 8 bases, with 4 bases between the two germline ends. CDR3 nucleotide sequence: TGTGCCAGCAGCTTCCGGGAAAAACTGTTTTTT. Protein product: CASSFREKLFF.

CDR3 nucleotides: TGTGCCAGCAGTGTCTCGCGAGGGCCCCAGCATTTT. Its protein product is CASSVSRGPQHF. V is TRBV2 and J is TRBJ1-5; no reliable D call. The CDR3 is 12 amino acids. Germline values: CDR1 SNHLY, CDR2 FYNNEI. The V and J ends lost 4 bases and 9 bases respectively, with 10 bases between them.

This clone was observed a handful of times. Here the CDR3 reads CASSDSRGGYTF. The CDR3 DNA sequence: TGTGCCAGCAGTGACTCGAGGGGTGGCTACACCTTC. The V gene is TRBV6-4, the J gene TRBJ1-2; tentatively, D is TRBD1 (5 bases). The CDR3 runs to 12 residues. V dropped 0 bases and J dropped 7 bases, with 6 bases sitting between them. Germline V gene sequence: CDR1 MRHNA, CDR2 SNTAGT.

This clone is a singleton in its sample. The chain carries TRBV10-3 and TRBJ2-7; D is ambiguous. Germline-derived CDR1 and CDR2 are ENHRY and SYGVKD. This CDR3 has 15 amino acids. Trimming removed 1 base at V and 3 bases at J, with 13 bases between. CDR3 in DNA: TGTGCCATCAGTGAGTATCCAGGCGGCGGCTACGAGCAGTACTTC. Residues: CAISEYPGGGYEQYF.

This chain links TRBV10-3 with TRBJ2-5, with 8 bases matching TRBD1. Germline V CDR1 and CDR2: ENHRY, SYGVKD. There are 15 residues in the CDR3. The V and J ends lost 4 bases and 4 bases, in that order; junction bases with no gene match: 8. The CDR3 spells CAISVFRGRVETQYF. CDR3 bases: TGTGCCATCAGTGTCTTCAGGGGGCGGGTAGAGACCCAGTACTTC.

The V call is TRBV20-1, the J call TRBJ1-4; D not certain. Trimming shortened V by 6 bases and J by 7 bases, and 9 bases separated the two germline ends. Germline CDR1 is DFQATT and CDR2 is SNEGSKA (reference sequence). The CDR3 runs 11 residues. Here the CDR3 reads CSADWGEKLFF. The CDR3 nucleotides read TGCAGTGCCGACTGGGGTGAAAAACTGTTTTTT.

J is TRBJ1-1 and V is TRBV28, with TRBD1 as a possible D gene (6 bases). Trimming left V 5 bases short and J 0 bases short, with 13 bases between. Per germline, CDR1 MDHEN and CDR2 SYDVKM. This CDR3 contains 15 residues. The CDR3 DNA sequence: TGTGCCAGCAGTCTACCCCAGGGGATGAACACTGAAGCTTTCTTT. It yields the protein CASSLPQGMNTEAFF.